This T cell receptor beta chain was obtained from a study of shared clonotypes between healthy human individuals. Study information: Contributing individuals were a couple of females and a few males aged 18 to 49. CD4 naive and CD4 memory each took three plates per donor, while CD8 naive took two and CD8 memory one.

V lost 3 bases and J lost 0, with 17 bases in between. The CDR3 sequence is 17 residues long. CDR1 MNHNS and CDR2 SASEGT come from the germline V gene. Per the authors' pipeline: Because ImmunoSEQ provided only junction sequences with no quality scores, the filtering differed. Assay used: immunoSEQ multiplex PCR; TCRdb lists only in-frame clones, some missing. Clone size and V and J calls were adopted from that table, with D and trimming inferred from the DNA. Here the sample spans some 1,100,000 clones, 75% to 80% being singletons. On this clone: Its antigen is as yet unknown.

General study points: Clonotype sharing across a few donors was observed for 4.5% to 6.5% of naive CD4 clonotypes.

Sequencing input: memory CD4+ T cells from PBMCs. Specified subset: CD45RA-negative fraction. This receptor was taken from a man in his late teens or twenties in good health. Some clones in this sample may be carry-over from other donors' samples. This chain joins TRBV6-1 and TRBJ1-1; D not resolved. The CDR3 coding sequence is TGTGCCAGCAGTGACGATGACGGAGTAAGCATGAACACTGAAGCTTTCTTT. Translated: CASSDDDGVSMNTEAFF.